The rows below give T cell receptor beta chains drawn from one sample of a study of blood T cells in healthy people across ages. TCRdb fed the 5' RACE reads into MiXCR, producing one record per CDR3 protein. Here the sample spans 1.5 million to 1.8 million distinct CDR3 sequences, approximately 42% being singletons. The sample taken for sequencing was blood. Source of these receptors: a woman aged 18 to 35 in good health. CDR3s include the opening cysteine and the closing phenylalanine or tryptophan. The D gene is left open where the match is weak. Some rows mark clone size as missing; the rest say once, few, many or name a class of expanded clone.

D gene: NA
J gene: TRBJ1-6
V gene: TRBV12-3/TRBV12-4
clone size: NA
CDR3 DNA: TGTGCCAGCAGTTTACGGGGAATCGATAATTCACCCCTCCACTTT
CDR3 protein: CASSLRGIDNSPLHF

D gene: TRBD2
J gene: TRBJ2-5
V gene: TRBV6-2/TRBV6-3
clone size: NA
CDR3 DNA: TGTGCCAGCCGTTCCGGACTAGCATCAGAGACCCAGTACTTC
CDR3 protein: CASRSGLASETQYF

D gene: TRBD1
J gene: TRBJ2-1
V gene: TRBV24-1
clone size: few
CDR3 DNA: TGTGCCACCGACGAGGGACAGGGAGGTTGCCTCTCAATTAGGAATGAGCAGTTCTTC
CDR3 protein: CATDEGQGGCLSIRNEQFF

D gene: NA
J gene: TRBJ1-1
V gene: TRBV5-1
clone size: few
CDR3 DNA: TGCGCCTGTCGGGGGGAGACGAACACTGAAGCTTTCTTT
CDR3 protein: CACRGETNTEAFF

D gene: TRBD1
J gene: TRBJ1-6
V gene: TRBV6-5
clone size: NA
CDR3 DNA: TGTGCCAGCAGTTACAAGGACAGGGATGGTTCACCCCTCCACTTT
CDR3 protein: CASSYKDRDGSPLHF

D gene: TRBD1
J gene: TRBJ1-4
V gene: TRBV12-3/TRBV12-4
clone size: NA
CDR3 DNA: TGTGCCAGCAGTTTTCGACAGGGTAATGAAAAACTGTTTTTT
CDR3 protein: CASSFRQGNEKLFF

D gene: NA
J gene: TRBJ2-7
V gene: TRBV12-3/TRBV12-4
clone size: NA
CDR3 DNA: TGTGCCAGCATGGACGGCGGGAAATCGTACAATGAGCAGTACTTC
CDR3 protein: CASMDGGKSYNEQYF

D gene: NA
J gene: TRBJ2-7
V gene: TRBV28
clone size: many
CDR3 DNA: TGTGCCAGCAGTGAACTGCACGGGTACGAGCAGTACTTC
CDR3 protein: CASSELHGYEQYF

D gene: NA
J gene: TRBJ1-4
V gene: TRBV25-1
clone size: once
CDR3 DNA: TGTGCCAGCAGTCCCCTGAAGGGGATTGGTGAAAAACTGTTTTTT
CDR3 protein: CASSPLKGIGEKLFF

D gene: NA
J gene: TRBJ2-1
V gene: TRBV20-1
clone size: NA
CDR3 DNA: TGCAGTGCAGAACTCCGTGGCAGCGATGAGCAGTTCTTC
CDR3 protein: CSAELRGSDEQFF

D gene: NA
J gene: TRBJ1-6
V gene: TRBV30
clone size: NA
CDR3 DNA: TGTGCCTGGAGTGTCGCGGGGTTTGGTTCACCCCTCCACTTT
CDR3 protein: CAWSVAGFGSPLHF

D gene: TRBD1
J gene: TRBJ2-1
V gene: TRBV6-2/TRBV6-3
clone size: NA
CDR3 DNA: TGTGCCAGCAGGGAAACAGGGGCTCACTACAATGAGCAGTTCTTC
CDR3 protein: CASRETGAHYNEQFF

D gene: TRBD1
J gene: TRBJ2-7
V gene: TRBV7-2
clone size: few
CDR3 DNA: TGTGCCAGCAGCCTTCGACAGGGACGATACAATGAGCAGTACTTC
CDR3 protein: CASSLRQGRYNEQYF

D gene: TRBD2
J gene: TRBJ2-3
V gene: TRBV12-3/TRBV12-4
clone size: NA
CDR3 DNA: TGTGCCAGCAGTTTCCTTGGACTAGCGGGAGTGGCAGATACGCAGTATTTT
CDR3 protein: CASSFLGLAGVADTQYF

D gene: TRBD1
J gene: TRBJ1-2
V gene: TRBV4-1
clone size: NA
CDR3 DNA: TGCGCCAGCAGAACGCAGGGGGCGACAGGGGCCTATGGCTACACCTTC
CDR3 protein: CASRTQGATGAYGYTF

D gene: TRBD1
J gene: TRBJ2-7
V gene: TRBV7-6
clone size: many
CDR3 DNA: TGTGCCAGCAGCTTAGCAGACAGGGTCCACGAGCAGTACTTC
CDR3 protein: CASSLADRVHEQYF

D gene: NA
J gene: TRBJ1-1
V gene: TRBV6-1
clone size: NA
CDR3 DNA: TGTGCCAGCAGTGAATACGGCAGGCCAAACACTGAAGCTTTCTTT
CDR3 protein: CASSEYGRPNTEAFF

D gene: NA
J gene: TRBJ2-3
V gene: TRBV27
clone size: NA
CDR3 DNA: TGTGCCAGCGGACGGTACCAGCAAGGCACAGATACGCAGTATTTT
CDR3 protein: CASGRYQQGTDTQYF

D gene: NA
J gene: TRBJ1-6
V gene: TRBV6-6
clone size: few
CDR3 DNA: TGTGCCAGCAGCCGGCCTAATTCACCCCTCCACTTT
CDR3 protein: CASSRPNSPLHF

D gene: NA
J gene: TRBJ2-1
V gene: TRBV20-1
clone size: few
CDR3 DNA: TGCAGTGCTAGACCCCGGACATCTTACAATGAGCAGTTCTTC
CDR3 protein: CSARPRTSYNEQFF

D gene: NA
J gene: TRBJ2-2
V gene: TRBV25-1
clone size: NA
CDR3 DNA: TGTGCCAGCATTTTACCCAGGACAGAGACCACCGGGGAGCTGTTTTTT
CDR3 protein: CASILPRTETTGELFF

D gene: NA
J gene: TRBJ2-5
V gene: TRBV27
clone size: NA
CDR3 DNA: TGTGCCAGCAGTTTATCAGCCCCATGGCAGCAAGAGACCCAGTACTTC
CDR3 protein: CASSLSAPWQQETQYF

D gene: NA
J gene: TRBJ1-1
V gene: TRBV5-1
clone size: NA
CDR3 DNA: TGCGCCAGCAGCTTGGCTCTGGCAGGGTCCGTTAACACTGAAGCTTTCTTT
CDR3 protein: CASSLALAGSVNTEAFF

D gene: TRBD2
J gene: TRBJ2-1
V gene: TRBV20-1
clone size: few
CDR3 DNA: TGCAGTGCTAGAAGGCCAGCGGGAGATGAGCAGTTCTTC
CDR3 protein: CSARRPAGDEQFF

D gene: NA
J gene: TRBJ1-1
V gene: TRBV21-1
clone size: few
CDR3 DNA: TGTGCCAGTGGGCCGGGACAACACACTGAAGCTTTCTTT
CDR3 protein: CASGPGQHTEAFF

D gene: TRBD1
J gene: TRBJ1-2
V gene: TRBV27
clone size: few
CDR3 DNA: TGTGCCAGCAGCCCCACAGGGGGCGGAGGCTATGGCTACACCTTC
CDR3 protein: CASSPTGGGGYGYTF

D gene: NA
J gene: TRBJ2-3
V gene: TRBV20-1
clone size: many
CDR3 DNA: TGCAGTGGGACGACAGCGCTCTCTAGCACAGATACGCAGTATTTT
CDR3 protein: CSGTTALSSTDTQYF

D gene: TRBD1
J gene: TRBJ2-7
V gene: TRBV12-3/TRBV12-4
clone size: NA
CDR3 DNA: TGTGCCAGCAGTAAACGGACAGGGCCCTACGAGCAGTACTTC
CDR3 protein: CASSKRTGPYEQYF

D gene: NA
J gene: TRBJ2-7
V gene: TRBV5-1
clone size: few
CDR3 DNA: TGCGCCAGCAGCTTGTTCACAGATACCTACGAGCAGTACTTC
CDR3 protein: CASSLFTDTYEQYF

D gene: NA
J gene: TRBJ1-1
V gene: TRBV7-2
clone size: NA
CDR3 DNA: TGTGCCAGCAGCTCCGGGACTTGGAACACTGAAGCTTTCTTT
CDR3 protein: CASSSGTWNTEAFF

D gene: TRBD2
J gene: TRBJ2-1
V gene: TRBV9
clone size: NA
CDR3 DNA: TGTGCCAGCAGCGTAGAGGGAGCGGGGGGTATCTACAATGAGCAGTTCTTC
CDR3 protein: CASSVEGAGGIYNEQFF

D gene: TRBD1
J gene: TRBJ2-7
V gene: TRBV28
clone size: NA
CDR3 DNA: TGTGCCAGCACCTCGGGACAGGGCCTATCCTACGAGCAGTACTTC
CDR3 protein: CASTSGQGLSYEQYF

D gene: NA
J gene: TRBJ1-2
V gene: TRBV2
clone size: NA
CDR3 DNA: TGTGCCAGCAGTGAGAGTAGGCCGGGGGGCTACACCTTC
CDR3 protein: CASSESRPGGYTF

D gene: NA
J gene: TRBJ1-1
V gene: TRBV5-1
clone size: NA
CDR3 DNA: TGCGCCAGCAGCCTCACCGGGACCAAAGGGTCTGAAGCTTTCTTT
CDR3 protein: CASSLTGTKGSEAFF

D gene: TRBD2
J gene: TRBJ2-5
V gene: TRBV20-1
clone size: NA
CDR3 DNA: TGCAGTGCTACCTTAGCGGGGGGTCAGGAGACCCAGTACTTC
CDR3 protein: CSATLAGGQETQYF

D gene: NA
J gene: TRBJ1-6
V gene: TRBV15
clone size: many
CDR3 DNA: TGTGCCACCAGCGGAGAAATGACATATTCACCCCTCCACTTT
CDR3 protein: CATSGEMTYSPLHF

D gene: NA
J gene: TRBJ1-6
V gene: TRBV6-5
clone size: NA
CDR3 DNA: TGTGCCAGCAGTAGCACAGGGTTACATTCACCCCTCCACTTT
CDR3 protein: CASSSTGLHSPLHF

D gene: NA
J gene: TRBJ2-3
V gene: TRBV6-6
clone size: NA
CDR3 DNA: TGTGCCAGCAGTTACGCCGCGAAGGCAGATACGCAGTATTTT
CDR3 protein: CASSYAAKADTQYF

D gene: NA
J gene: TRBJ1-2
V gene: TRBV5-1
clone size: NA
CDR3 DNA: TGCGCCAGCAGCTTGGGGCCTGGGCCAAATAATGGCTACACCTTC
CDR3 protein: CASSLGPGPNNGYTF

D gene: TRBD2
J gene: TRBJ2-7
V gene: TRBV7-2
clone size: NA
CDR3 DNA: TGTGCCAGCAGCTGGACTAGCGGGATTTACAATGAGCAGTACTTC
CDR3 protein: CASSWTSGIYNEQYF

D gene: NA
J gene: TRBJ1-2
V gene: TRBV4-1
clone size: few
CDR3 DNA: TGCGCCGGCAGCCAAGATGGTGGACGCTACACCTTC
CDR3 protein: CAGSQDGGRYTF